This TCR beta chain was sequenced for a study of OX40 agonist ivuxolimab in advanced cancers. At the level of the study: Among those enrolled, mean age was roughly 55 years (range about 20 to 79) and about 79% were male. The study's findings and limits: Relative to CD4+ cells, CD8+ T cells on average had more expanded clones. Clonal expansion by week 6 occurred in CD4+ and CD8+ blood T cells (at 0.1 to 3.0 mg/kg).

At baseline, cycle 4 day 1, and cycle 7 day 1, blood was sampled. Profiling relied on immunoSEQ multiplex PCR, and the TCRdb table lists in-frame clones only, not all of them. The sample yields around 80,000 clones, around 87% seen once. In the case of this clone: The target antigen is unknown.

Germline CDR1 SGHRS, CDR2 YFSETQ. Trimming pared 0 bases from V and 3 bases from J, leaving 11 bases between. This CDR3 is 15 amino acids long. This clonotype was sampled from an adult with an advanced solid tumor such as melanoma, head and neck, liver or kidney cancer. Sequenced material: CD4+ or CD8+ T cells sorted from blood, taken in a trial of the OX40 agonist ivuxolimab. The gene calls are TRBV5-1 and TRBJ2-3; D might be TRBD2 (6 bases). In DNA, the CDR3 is TGCGCCAGCAGCTTGGATTTCGGGAGAACAGATACGCAGTATTTT. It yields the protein CASSLDFGRTDTQYF.